This T cell receptor beta chain was captured in a study of cytomegalovirus exposure and HLA in healthy donors. Study-wide results and caveats: Sequencing likely produced, as an artifact, a cluster of highly shared sequence variants.

With regard to this clone: What it recognizes is unknown.

This CDR3 is built from 13 residues. Germline-derived CDR1 and CDR2 are GTSNPN and SVGIG (reference sequence). The V and J ends lost 4 bases and 8 bases respectively, with 14 bases between them. The PCR used 60 Vbeta and 13 Jbeta primers. The data were produced by immunoSEQ multiplex PCR, yet TCRdb's version contains in-frame clones alone and is incomplete. The sample lists 150,000 to 200,000 clones, around 78% seen once, with about 12% in the top ten. The chain recombines TRBV30 with TRBJ1-4; no reliable D call. The source of this sequence is a woman aged 50 to 60 in good health and CMV-seropositive. Sequencing was done on a sample of PBMCs. The DNA for the CDR3 is TGTGCCTGGACTACCGGACTCTGGGAAAAACTGTTTTTT. Amino acids: CAWTTGLWEKLFF.